This T cell receptor (beta chain) derives from a study of T cells in Graves' hyperthyroidism and ophthalmopathy. Overall study: Peripheral blood specimens were obtained at initial diagnosis, prior to any treatment.

Uncontrolled infection, other autoimmune disease, pregnancy or lactation barred patients from enrollment. The sample holds many counts of this clonotype. Germline CDR1 MNHEY, CDR2 SMNVEV (reference sequence). The CDR3 is 15 residues long. V was shortened by 0 bases and J by 6 bases, with 15 bases between the two germline ends. Amplification of TCR beta CDR3 regions used RNA as the template. The primer set for the first-round RT-PCR of the TCR CDR3 was HTBI. MiXCR was run by TCRdb on the multiplex PCR reads, yielding one entry per CDR3 protein. The sample lists approximately 600,000 distinct CDR3 sequences, roughly 15% occurring once.

Source material: blood. V gene TRBV27 combines with J gene TRBJ2-7; D may be TRBD2 (5 bases). This TCR derives from a woman under 40 with Graves' hyperthyroidism. CDR3 region: CASSLSRGFSAEQYF. The CDR3 DNA follows: TGTGCCAGCAGTTTATCAAGAGGGTTCTCGGCCGAGCAGTACTTC.